This is a list of T cell receptor beta chains from one sample in a study of blood T cells in healthy people across ages. TCRdb re-called the 5' RACE reads through MiXCR, storing one row per CDR3 protein. The sample includes approximately 960,000 distinct CDR3 sequences, almost 30% of them seen just once. These data were also filed under a second study, of T cells of mothers and their children.

The sequencing input was blood. These receptors all stem from a woman aged 40 to 50 in good health. Both conserved end residues are part of each CDR3. The D gene is left open where the match is weak. For some rows the clone size is stated as once, few or many, or as a class when expanded; others skip it.

D,V,size,J,DNA,CDR3
TRBD2,TRBV5-1,many,TRBJ2-7,TGCGCCAGCAGCCGCCCGGGGGGAGGCGCCTACGAGCAGTACTTC,CASSRPGGGAYEQYF
NA,TRBV7-9,NA,TRBJ2-7,TGTGCCAGCAGCACGGTCGGAACATATCCAGACGAGCAGTACTTC,CASSTVGTYPDEQYF
NA,TRBV27,NA,TRBJ1-2,TGTGCCAGCAGTACGATAAGCGGCGTGACAAGAAGCCAAGCTAACTATGGCTACACCTTC,CASSTISGVTRSQANYGYTF
TRBD1,TRBV11-1,NA,TRBJ2-7,TGTGCCAGCAGCTTGGTTGGCGGGACAGGATCCCTCAATGAGCAGTACTTC,CASSLVGGTGSLNEQYF
NA,TRBV29-1,few,TRBJ2-7,TGCAGCGCCCTCGGGACGGACAGCTCCTACGAGCAGTACTTC,CSALGTDSSYEQYF
TRBD1,TRBV27,many,TRBJ1-2,TGTGCCAGCATGCCAAGGACAGGGAACTATGGCTACACCTTC,CASMPRTGNYGYTF
TRBD2,TRBV4-3,NA,TRBJ2-3,TGCGCCAGCAGCCAAGAGGGGTGGGGCGGGAGGACAGATACGCAGTATTTT,CASSQEGWGGRTDTQYF
NA,TRBV24-1,few,TRBJ2-3,TGTGCCACCAGTGATCGCGGGGACCCAGATACGCAGTATTTT,CATSDRGDPDTQYF
TRBD1,TRBV7-6,few,TRBJ2-7,TGTGCCAGCAGCTTAGGAGGTGGGACAGGGGGCCTCTACGAGCAGTACTTC,CASSLGGGTGGLYEQYF
TRBD2,TRBV10-2,NA,TRBJ2-1,TGCGCCAGCAGTGATTTGGGACTAGCGGGGGGGCCATACGAGCAGTTCTTC,CASSDLGLAGGPYEQFF
TRBD2,TRBV12-3/TRBV12-4,few,TRBJ2-3,TGTGCCAGCAGTCCGACTAGCGTCGGCACAGATACGCAGTATTTT,CASSPTSVGTDTQYF
NA,TRBV5-1,NA,TRBJ2-3,TGCGCCAGCAGCTTGCGTCCAGATACGCAGTATTTT,CASSLRPDTQYF
TRBD1,TRBV29-1,many,TRBJ2-7,TGCAGCGTGGAGGCTGCGGGACAGGGGATCTACGAGCAGTACTTC,CSVEAAGQGIYEQYF
TRBD1,TRBV12-3/TRBV12-4,NA,TRBJ1-6,TGTGCCAGCAGTTTAAAAGGGGGCGCTTCACCCCTCCACTTT,CASSLKGGASPLHF
NA,TRBV28,NA,TRBJ2-7,TGTGCCAGCAGTTTCCCCAGGGAGTTGAGCGAGCAGTACTTC,CASSFPRELSEQYF
TRBD1,TRBV2,NA,TRBJ1-5,TGTGCCAGCAGTTATAATCGACAGGGTAGGAATCAGCCCCAGCATTTT,CASSYNRQGRNQPQHF
NA,TRBV3-1,many,TRBJ1-2,TGTGCCAGCAGCCCCTACACCTACGATGGGGGCTACACCTTC,CASSPYTYDGGYTF
TRBD2,TRBV29-1,NA,TRBJ2-7,TGCAGCGTTGAGGGAGTGACTAGCGGTTACTACGAGCAGTACTTC,CSVEGVTSGYYEQYF
NA,TRBV14,NA,TRBJ2-7,TGTGCCAGCAGCGGATTCTCTGAGGGGAGCTCCTACAATGAGCAGTACTTC,CASSGFSEGSSYNEQYF
NA,TRBV5-1,many,TRBJ2-7,TGCGCCAGCAGCAGGGAAAGCTCCTACGAGCAGTACTTC,CASSRESSYEQYF